These T cell receptor beta chains were read from a single sample in a study of OX40 agonist ivuxolimab in advanced cancers. The data were produced by immunoSEQ multiplex PCR, yet TCRdb's version contains in-frame clones alone and is incomplete. The sample includes about 97,000 clones, 86% of them seen just once. Sample: CD4+ or CD8+ T cells sorted from blood, taken in a trial of the OX40 agonist ivuxolimab. These receptors all come from an adult with an advanced solid tumor such as melanoma, head and neck, liver or kidney cancer. Both conserved end residues are part of each CDR3. The D gene is left open where the match is weak. Clone sizes are given selectively: once, few, many, or a class where the clone is expanded.

d_call j_call clone_size v_call cdr3_aa cdr3_nt
- TRBJ2-7 - TRBV7-2 CASSLDAASPSYEQYF TGTGCCAGCAGCTTAGATGCGGCCTCACCCTCCTACGAGCAGTACTTC
TRBD1 TRBJ1-6 few TRBV7-9 CASSLVEQGRYNSPLHF TGTGCCAGCAGCTTAGTTGAACAGGGGAGGTATAATTCACCCCTCCACTTT
- TRBJ1-1 few TRBV7-7 CASSQQANTEAFF TGTGCTAGCAGCCAGCAGGCGAACACTGAAGCTTTCTTT
- TRBJ1-1 - TRBV4-1 CASSRGQLNTEAFF TGCGCCAGCAGCCGAGGACAACTGAACACTGAAGCTTTCTTT
- TRBJ2-1 - TRBV7-3 CASSLNVWQGGNEQFF TGTGCCAGCAGCTTAAACGTCTGGCAGGGGGGCAATGAGCAGTTCTTC
- TRBJ1-1 - TRBV2 CASRVRSGEGRTEAFF TGTGCCAGCAGAGTAAGATCAGGGGAGGGCAGGACTGAAGCTTTCTTT
TRBD2 TRBJ2-2 - TRBV7-3 CASSPTPLAGANTGELFF TGTGCCAGCAGCCCTACCCCGCTAGCGGGGGCGAACACCGGGGAGCTGTTTTTT
- TRBJ1-2 - TRBV2 CASSGGQEDYGYTF TGTGCCAGCAGTGGGGGTCAGGAAGACTATGGCTACACCTTC
- TRBJ2-1 - TRBV6-5 CASSREHNEQFF TGTGCCAGCAGCCGCGAGCACAATGAGCAGTTCTTC
TRBD1 TRBJ1-1 - TRBV5-1 CASSVDRANTEAFF TGCGCCAGCAGCGTTGACAGGGCGAACACTGAAGCTTTCTTT
- TRBJ1-2 - TRBV5-1 CASSSRALESYTF TGCGCCAGCAGCTCCCGGGCCCTGGAGAGCTACACCTTC
- TRBJ1-5 - TRBV18 CASSPGPNSNQPQHF TGTGCCAGCTCACCGGGTCCTAATAGCAATCAGCCCCAGCATTTT
TRBD1 TRBJ1-1 - TRBV19 CASSMPGQGRTEAFF TGTGCCAGTAGTATGCCTGGACAGGGTCGTACTGAAGCTTTCTTT
TRBD2 TRBJ2-7 few TRBV9 CASSDGLDDLDGQYF TGTGCCAGCAGCGACGGACTAGATGATCTCGACGGGCAGTACTTC
- TRBJ2-7 - TRBV6-5 CASSYSAGGARYEQYF TGTGCCAGCAGTTACTCGGCTGGGGGTGCACGATACGAGCAGTACTTC
- TRBJ2-7 - TRBV7-6 CASSFSGLELYEQYF TGTGCCAGCAGCTTTTCAGGGTTGGAGCTATACGAGCAGTACTTC
- TRBJ1-4 - TRBV10-3 CAIGTANEKLFF TGTGCCATCGGCACAGCTAATGAAAAACTGTTTTTT
- TRBJ2-4 - TRBV9 CASSVGEDIQYF TGTGCCAGCAGCGTAGGAGAAGACATTCAGTACTTC
- TRBJ2-1 - TRBV30 CAWGHQTYNEQFF TGTGCCTGGGGACACCAAACCTACAATGAGCAGTTCTTC
TRBD2 TRBJ2-3 - TRBV13 CASSLLSGRLISTDTQYF TGTGCCAGCAGCTTACTGAGCGGGAGGTTGATTAGCACAGATACGCAGTATTTT
- TRBJ2-7 once TRBV2 CASGALRYEQYF TGTGCCAGCGGGGCGCTACGCTACGAGCAGTACTTC
TRBD1 TRBJ2-1 - TRBV7-9 CASSTDTGQGSINEQFF TGTGCCAGCAGCACAGATACGGGACAGGGAAGTATCAATGAGCAGTTCTTC
- TRBJ2-4 - TRBV2 CATPRDALAKNIQYF TGTGCCACACCCCGGGACGCTCTAGCCAAAAACATTCAGTACTTC
- TRBJ1-1 - TRBV19 CASKGSEAFF TGTGCCAGTAAGGGGTCTGAAGCTTTCTTT
- TRBJ2-7 - TRBV5-1 CASSAGRLAYEQYF TGCGCCAGCAGCGCGGGGCGGTTGGCCTACGAGCAGTACTTC
- TRBJ2-3 - TRBV10-3 CAISVKFPDTQYF TGTGCCATCAGTGTAAAATTTCCAGATACGCAGTATTTT
TRBD1 TRBJ1-2 few TRBV10-2 CASSWTGEQGYTF TGCGCCAGCAGTTGGACAGGGGAACAGGGCTACACCTTC
- TRBJ2-2 - TRBV27 CASSLSQYTGELFF TGTGCCAGCAGTTTATCTCAATACACCGGGGAGCTGTTTTTT
- TRBJ1-1 - TRBV6-5 CASSYNGVGANTEAFF TGTGCCAGCAGTTACAATGGAGTGGGAGCGAACACTGAAGCTTTCTTT
- TRBJ2-6 - TRBV11-3 CASSLGGAGANVLTF TGTGCCAGCAGCTTAGGGGGCGCCGGGGCCAACGTCCTGACTTTC
- TRBJ2-1 - TRBV6-5 CVTGGSLIYNEQFF TGTGTGACTGGGGGCAGTCTTATCTACAATGAGCAGTTCTTC
TRBD1 TRBJ1-2 - TRBV11-3 CASSQTGQFPANYGYTF TGTGCCAGCAGCCAAACGGGACAGTTTCCAGCTAACTATGGCTACACCTTC
- TRBJ1-5 - TRBV5-8 CASSFRGYSNQPQHF TGTGCCAGCAGCTTTAGGGGATATAGCAATCAGCCCCAGCATTTT
TRBD2 TRBJ2-1 - TRBV7-3 CASSQGLAGGPGDEQFF TGTGCCAGCAGCCAGGGACTAGCGGGAGGGCCGGGAGATGAGCAGTTCTTC
- TRBJ2-2 - TRBV25-1 CASRATTGELFF TGTGCCAGCAGAGCCACTACCGGGGAGCTGTTTTTT
- TRBJ2-5 once TRBV7-9 CASTLGVNGGVETQYF TGTGCCAGCACCTTGGGGGTAAATGGGGGCGTGGAGACCCAGTACTTC
TRBD1 TRBJ1-4 - TRBV4-2 CASSSLTGGNEKLFF TGTGCCAGCAGCTCTCTGACAGGGGGGAATGAAAAACTGTTTTTT
TRBD1 TRBJ1-5 - TRBV6-1 CASRGQGFQPQHF TGTGCCAGCAGGGGACAGGGTTTTCAGCCCCAGCATTTT
- TRBJ1-6 - TRBV7-2 CASSLGSVLLAPLHF TGTGCCAGCAGCTTAGGTTCGGTTCTTCTGGCACCCCTCCACTTT
- TRBJ2-2 - TRBV6-5 CASSSGSNTGELFF TGTGCCAGCAGTTCGGGGTCGAACACCGGGGAGCTGTTTTTT
TRBD2 TRBJ2-3 - TRBV27 CASNPSGGSTDTQYF TGTGCCAGCAATCCTAGCGGGGGTAGCACAGATACGCAGTATTTT
TRBD1 TRBJ2-5 - TRBV5-6 CASSFGRGRQETQYF TGTGCCAGCAGCTTCGGAAGGGGGCGGCAAGAGACCCAGTACTTC
- TRBJ1-2 - TRBV7-9 CASSFTGLYGYTF TGTGCCAGCAGCTTTACGGGCCTCTATGGCTACACCTTC
TRBD2 TRBJ2-3 few TRBV11-2 CASSKNSGRGTDTQYF TGTGCCAGCAGCAAGAATAGCGGGAGGGGCACAGATACGCAGTATTTT
TRBD2 TRBJ2-7 - TRBV7-2 CASSSQSGIYEQYF TGTGCCAGCAGCTCTCAAAGCGGGATCTACGAGCAGTACTTC